The clone carrying this T cell receptor beta chain was seen only a few times. Gene names denote mouse genes. The read ends 3 residues shy of where the CDR3 ends; the end is completed using the germline J gene. This sample is drawn from a study of CD8+ T cells in alopecia areata. RNA was isolated and reverse transcribed to cDNA, the sequencing template. The data were produced by immunoSEQ multiplex PCR, yet TCRdb's version contains in-frame clones alone and is incomplete. This set yields roughly 260,000 clones and no singletons; the top ten hold 1.2%. The study sorted pooled cutaneous lymph node cells by CD4, CD8alpha, NKG2D, NKG2ACE and other markers. V lost 0 bases and J lost 1, with 10 bases in between. This CDR3 has 17 amino acids. Per the germline V gene, CDR1 is LGHNA and CDR2 is YNLKQL (reference sequence).

This receptor was identified in a C3H/HeJ mouse with alopecia areata. As its MHC haplotype, the strain has H2-k. The gene calls are TRBV5 and TRBJ1-6, with D maybe TRBD1 (5 bases). TRBJ1-6 is classed as an ORF, of uncertain function. Sequencing input: CD4+ T cells sorted from a lymph node. The sequenced part of the CDR3 DNA is TGTGCCAGCAGCCAAGATGGGCCAGGGTCCTATAATTCGCCC. Its translation is CASSQDGPGSYNSP. The CDR3 as a whole reads CASSQDGPGSYNSPLYF.